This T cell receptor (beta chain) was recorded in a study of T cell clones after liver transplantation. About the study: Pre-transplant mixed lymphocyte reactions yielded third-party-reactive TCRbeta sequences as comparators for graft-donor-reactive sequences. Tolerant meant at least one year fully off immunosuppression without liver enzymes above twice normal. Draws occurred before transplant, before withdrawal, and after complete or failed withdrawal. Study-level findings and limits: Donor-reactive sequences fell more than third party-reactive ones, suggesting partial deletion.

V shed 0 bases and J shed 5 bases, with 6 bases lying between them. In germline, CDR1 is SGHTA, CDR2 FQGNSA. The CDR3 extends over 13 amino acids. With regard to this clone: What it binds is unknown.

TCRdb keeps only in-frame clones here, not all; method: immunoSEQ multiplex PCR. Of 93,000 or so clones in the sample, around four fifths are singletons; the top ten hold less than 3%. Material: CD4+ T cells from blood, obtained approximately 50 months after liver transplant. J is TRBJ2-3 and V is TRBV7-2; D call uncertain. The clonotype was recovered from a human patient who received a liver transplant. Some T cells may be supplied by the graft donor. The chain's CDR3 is CASSLALQDTQYF. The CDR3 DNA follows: TGTGCCAGCAGCTTAGCGTTGCAAGATACGCAGTATTTT.